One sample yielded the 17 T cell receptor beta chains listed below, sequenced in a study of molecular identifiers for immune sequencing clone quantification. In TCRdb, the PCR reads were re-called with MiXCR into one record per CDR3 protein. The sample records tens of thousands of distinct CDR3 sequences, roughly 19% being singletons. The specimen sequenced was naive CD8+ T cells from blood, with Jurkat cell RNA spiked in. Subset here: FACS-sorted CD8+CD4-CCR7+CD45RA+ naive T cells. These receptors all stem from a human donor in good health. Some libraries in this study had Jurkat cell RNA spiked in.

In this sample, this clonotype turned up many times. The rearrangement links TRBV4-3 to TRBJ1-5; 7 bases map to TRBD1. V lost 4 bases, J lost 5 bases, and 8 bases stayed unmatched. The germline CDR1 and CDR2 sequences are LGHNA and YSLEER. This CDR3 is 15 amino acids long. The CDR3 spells CASSPADRVDQPQHF. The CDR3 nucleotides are TGCGCCAGCAGCCCAGCCGACAGGGTCGATCAGCCCCAGCATTTT.

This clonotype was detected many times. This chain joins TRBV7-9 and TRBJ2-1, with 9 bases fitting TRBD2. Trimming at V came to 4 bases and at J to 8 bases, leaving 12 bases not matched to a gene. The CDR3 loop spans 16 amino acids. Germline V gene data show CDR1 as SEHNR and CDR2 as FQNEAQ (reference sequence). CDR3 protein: CASSSPGSGRAHEQFF. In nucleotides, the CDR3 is TGTGCCAGCAGCTCCCCGGGTAGCGGGAGAGCCCATGAGCAGTTCTTC.

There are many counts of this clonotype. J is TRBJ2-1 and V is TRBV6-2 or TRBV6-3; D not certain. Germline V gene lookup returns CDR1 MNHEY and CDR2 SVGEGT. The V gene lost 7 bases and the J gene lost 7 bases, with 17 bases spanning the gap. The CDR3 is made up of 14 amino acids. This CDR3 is CASTKGGGPNEQFF. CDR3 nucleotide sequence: TGTGCCAGCACCAAAGGTGGTGGGCCGAATGAGCAGTTCTTC.

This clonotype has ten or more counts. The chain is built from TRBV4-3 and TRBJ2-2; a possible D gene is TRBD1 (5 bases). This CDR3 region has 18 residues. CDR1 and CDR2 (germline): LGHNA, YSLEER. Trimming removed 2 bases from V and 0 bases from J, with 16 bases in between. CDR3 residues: CASSQYMNDSPNTGELFF. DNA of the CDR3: TGCGCCAGCAGCCAATACATGAACGACAGCCCGAACACCGGGGAGCTGTTTTTT.

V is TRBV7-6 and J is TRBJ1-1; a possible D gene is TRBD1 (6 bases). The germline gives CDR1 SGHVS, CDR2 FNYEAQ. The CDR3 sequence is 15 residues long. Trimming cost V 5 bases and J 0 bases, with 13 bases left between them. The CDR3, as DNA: TGTGCCAGCAGCCTCGGGACAATCATGAACACTGAAGCTTTCTTT. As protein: CASSLGTIMNTEAFF.

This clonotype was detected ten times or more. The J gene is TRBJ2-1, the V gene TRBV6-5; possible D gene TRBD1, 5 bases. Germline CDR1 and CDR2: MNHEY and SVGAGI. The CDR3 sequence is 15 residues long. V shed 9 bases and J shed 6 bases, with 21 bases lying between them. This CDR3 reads CARNGQAGLFNEQFF. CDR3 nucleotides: TGTGCCAGAAACGGGCAGGCAGGGTTGTTCAATGAGCAGTTCTTC.

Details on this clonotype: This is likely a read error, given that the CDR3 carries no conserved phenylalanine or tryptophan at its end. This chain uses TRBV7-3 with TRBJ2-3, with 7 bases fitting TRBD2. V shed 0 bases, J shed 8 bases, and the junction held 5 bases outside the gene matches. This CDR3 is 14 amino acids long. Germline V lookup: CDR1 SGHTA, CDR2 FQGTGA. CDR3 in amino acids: CASSLTSGVVTQYL. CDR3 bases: TGTGCCAGCAGCTTAACCAGCGGGGTTGTTACGCAGTATCTT.

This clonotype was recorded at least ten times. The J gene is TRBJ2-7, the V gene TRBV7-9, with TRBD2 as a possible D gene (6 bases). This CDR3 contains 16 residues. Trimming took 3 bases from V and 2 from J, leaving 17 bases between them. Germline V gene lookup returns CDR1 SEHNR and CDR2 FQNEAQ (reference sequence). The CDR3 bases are TGTGCCAGCAGCTTTTCGTCAGGACTACTTGCCTACGAGCAGTACTTC. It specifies CASSFSSGLLAYEQYF.

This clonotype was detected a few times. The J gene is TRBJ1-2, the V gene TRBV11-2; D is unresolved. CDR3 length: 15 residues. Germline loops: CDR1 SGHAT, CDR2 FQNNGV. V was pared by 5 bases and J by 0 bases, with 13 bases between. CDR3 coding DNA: TGTGCCAGCAGCCATAAAAGCCCAGCTAACTATGGCTACACCTTC. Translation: CASSHKSPANYGYTF.

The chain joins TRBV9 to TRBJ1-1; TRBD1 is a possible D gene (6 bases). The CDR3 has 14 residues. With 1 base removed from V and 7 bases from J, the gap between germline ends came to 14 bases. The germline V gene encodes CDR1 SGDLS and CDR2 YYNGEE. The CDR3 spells CASSVSGVQGEAFF. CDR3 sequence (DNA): TGTGCCAGCAGCGTATCAGGGGTTCAGGGTGAAGCTTTCTTT. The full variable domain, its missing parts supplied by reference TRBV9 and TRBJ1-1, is DSGVTQTPKHLITATGQRVTLRCSPRSGDLSVYWYQQSLDQGLQFLIQYYNGEERAKGNILERFSAQQFPDLHSELNLSSLELGDSALYFCASSVSGVQGEAFFGQGTRLTVV.

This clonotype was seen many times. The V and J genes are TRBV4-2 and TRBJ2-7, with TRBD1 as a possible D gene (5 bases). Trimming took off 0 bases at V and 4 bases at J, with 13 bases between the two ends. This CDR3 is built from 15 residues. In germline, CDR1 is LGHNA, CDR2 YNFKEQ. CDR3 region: CASSQESGHGYEQYF. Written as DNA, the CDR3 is TGTGCCAGCAGCCAAGAGTCAGGACACGGATACGAGCAGTACTTC.

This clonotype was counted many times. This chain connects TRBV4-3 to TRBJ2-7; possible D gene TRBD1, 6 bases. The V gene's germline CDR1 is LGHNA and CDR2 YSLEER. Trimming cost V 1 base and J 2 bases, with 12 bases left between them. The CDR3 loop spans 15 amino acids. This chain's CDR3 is CASSQASGTPYEQYF. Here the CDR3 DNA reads TGCGCCAGCAGCCAAGCCTCCGGGACACCCTACGAGCAGTACTTC.

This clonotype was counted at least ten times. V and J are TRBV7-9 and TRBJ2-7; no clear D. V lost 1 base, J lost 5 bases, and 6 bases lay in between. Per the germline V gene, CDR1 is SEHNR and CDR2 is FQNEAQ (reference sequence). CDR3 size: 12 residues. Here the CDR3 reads CASSLDRDEQYF. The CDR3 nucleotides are TGTGCCAGCAGCTTAGACCGGGACGAGCAGTACTTC.

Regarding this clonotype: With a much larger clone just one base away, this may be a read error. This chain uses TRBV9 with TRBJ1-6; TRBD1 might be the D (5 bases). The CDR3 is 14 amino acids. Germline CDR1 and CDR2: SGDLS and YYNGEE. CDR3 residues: CASSVGQGDSPLRF. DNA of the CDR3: TGTGCCAGCAGCGTAGGGCAGGGCGATTCACCCCTCCGCTTT.

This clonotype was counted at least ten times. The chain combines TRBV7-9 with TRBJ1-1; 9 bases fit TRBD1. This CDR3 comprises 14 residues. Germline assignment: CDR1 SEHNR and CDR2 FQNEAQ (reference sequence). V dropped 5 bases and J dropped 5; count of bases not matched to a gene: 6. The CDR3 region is CASSNTGGWTEAFF. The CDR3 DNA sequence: TGTGCCAGCAGCAATACAGGGGGCTGGACTGAAGCTTTCTTT.

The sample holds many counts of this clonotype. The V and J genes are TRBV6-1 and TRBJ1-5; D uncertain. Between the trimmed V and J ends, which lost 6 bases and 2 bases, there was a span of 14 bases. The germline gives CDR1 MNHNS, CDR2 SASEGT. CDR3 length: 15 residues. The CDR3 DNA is TGTGCCAGCAGCCAGATTGGAGGGCGCAATCAGCCCCAGCATTTT. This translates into CASSQIGGRNQPQHF.

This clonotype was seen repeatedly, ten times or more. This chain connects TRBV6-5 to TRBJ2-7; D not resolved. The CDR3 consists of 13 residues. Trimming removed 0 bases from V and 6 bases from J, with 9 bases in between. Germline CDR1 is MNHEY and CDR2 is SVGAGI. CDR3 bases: TGTGCCAGCAGTTACTCCGCCTCTGGCGAGCAGTACTTC. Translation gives CASSYSASGEQYF.